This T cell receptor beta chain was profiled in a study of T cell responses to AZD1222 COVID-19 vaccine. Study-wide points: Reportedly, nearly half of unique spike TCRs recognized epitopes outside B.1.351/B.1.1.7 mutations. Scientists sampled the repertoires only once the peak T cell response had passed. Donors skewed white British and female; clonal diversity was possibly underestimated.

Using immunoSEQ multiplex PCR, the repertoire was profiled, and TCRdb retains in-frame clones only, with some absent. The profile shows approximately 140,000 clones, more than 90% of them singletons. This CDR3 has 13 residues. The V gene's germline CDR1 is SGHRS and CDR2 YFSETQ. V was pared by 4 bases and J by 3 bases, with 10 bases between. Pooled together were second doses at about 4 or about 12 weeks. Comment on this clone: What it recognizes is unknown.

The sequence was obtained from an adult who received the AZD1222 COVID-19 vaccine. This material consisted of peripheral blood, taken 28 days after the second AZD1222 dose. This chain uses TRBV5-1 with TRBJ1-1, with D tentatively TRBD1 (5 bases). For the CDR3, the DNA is TGCGCCAGCAGCCAACAGGAGGACACTGAAGCTTTCTTT. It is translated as CASSQQEDTEAFF.